The clone carrying this T cell receptor (beta chain) was seen only once. This specimen belongs to a study of blood T cell repertoires in COVID-19. CDR3 length: 16 residues. In germline, CDR1 is MNHNS, CDR2 SASEGT. The ends lost 4 bases at V and 6 bases at J; junction bases unmatched: 9. Using immunoSEQ multiplex PCR, the repertoire was profiled, and TCRdb retains in-frame clones only, with some absent. The sample consists of fewer than 350,000 clones, 80% to 90% of them appearing once. The specimen was peripheral blood. The receptor was isolated from a woman between 65 and 79 years old with COVID-19, enrolled during active disease. The genes are TRBV6-1 and TRBJ1-5; 10 positions match TRBD1. The CDR3 region is CASSAGTGEGGQPQHF. The CDR3 DNA reads TGTGCCAGCAGTGCCGGGACAGGGGAAGGCGGTCAGCCCCAGCATTTT.